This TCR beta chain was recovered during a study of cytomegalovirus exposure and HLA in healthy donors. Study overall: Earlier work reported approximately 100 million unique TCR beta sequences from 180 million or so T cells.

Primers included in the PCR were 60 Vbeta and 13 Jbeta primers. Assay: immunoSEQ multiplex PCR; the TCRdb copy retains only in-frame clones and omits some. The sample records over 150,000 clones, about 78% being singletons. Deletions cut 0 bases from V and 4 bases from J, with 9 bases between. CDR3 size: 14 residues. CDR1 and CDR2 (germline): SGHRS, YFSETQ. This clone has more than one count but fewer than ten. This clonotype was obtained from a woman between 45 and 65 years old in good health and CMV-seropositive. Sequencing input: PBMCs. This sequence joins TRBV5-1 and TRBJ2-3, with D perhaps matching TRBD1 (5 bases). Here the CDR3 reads CASSLDQGADTQYF. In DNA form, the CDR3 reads TGCGCCAGCAGCTTGGACCAGGGCGCAGATACGCAGTATTTT.